Within the sample, the clone carrying this T cell receptor beta chain is medium-sized. Its antigen is currently unknown. The sample originates from a study of vaccination and CD4 T cells after COVID-19. Study summary: Convalescent patients gave post-COVID blood a median about 110 days post-diagnosis, range 35 to 161. From HCoV-229E, HCoV-OC43, HCoV-NL63 and SARS-CoV-2, overlapping spike peptides were used to stimulate the cells.

The sample's treatment: roughly ten-day PBMC culture with coronavirus spike peptide pools or control peptides (ViraFEST assay). PBMC cultures, at roughly 2.2 million cells per well, received 10 IU/ml IL-2 and 10 ug/ml peptide pools. Cultured CD4+ T-cell DNA underwent Oncomine TCR Beta short-read sequencing. TCRdb fed the PCR reads into MiXCR, producing one record per CDR3 protein. The sample includes about 12,000 distinct CDR3 sequences, roughly half of them seen just once. This CDR3 spans 13 amino acids. V was shortened by 6 bases and J by 7 bases, with 15 bases between the two germline ends. Looked up from germline, CDR1 is MNHEY and CDR2 is SVGEGT.

The source material was cultured CD4+ T cells from blood, sampled after SARS-CoV-2 vaccination. The receptor comes from a human donor with COVID-19. V is TRBV6-2 or TRBV6-3 and J is TRBJ1-2; D may be TRBD1 (5 bases). This chain's CDR3 is CASSSTTGAGYTF. In DNA form, the CDR3 reads TGTGCCAGCAGCTCCACCACCGGGGCTGGCTACACCTTC.